One and the same sample provided the 9 T cell receptor beta chains below, sequenced in a study of PD-1 blockade in classical Hodgkin lymphoma. Each patient relapsed following autologous stem cell transplantation, and prior brentuximab vedotin exposure differed. Clones were sequenced by immunoSEQ multiplex PCR, and TCRdb holds only the in-frame ones, with some missing. The sample records 13,000 or so clones, around nine tenths being singletons. The material sequenced was peripheral blood mononuclear cells (PBMCs), taken at baseline. The receptors come from a human donor with classical Hodgkin lymphoma.

The genes are TRBV10-3 and TRBJ1-3, with D hard to call. Germline V CDR1 and CDR2: ENHRY, SYGVKD. Deletions cut 6 bases from V and 0 bases from J, with 9 bases between. CDR3 length equals 14 residues. CDR3 region: CAIRSGYSGNTIYF. In DNA form, the CDR3 reads TGTGCCATCAGGTCGGGGTACTCTGGAAACACCATATATTTT.

There are a few counts of this clone. This chain joins TRBV6-5 and TRBJ1-2; the match to TRBD1 covers 9 bases. Germline V gene lookup returns CDR1 MNHEY and CDR2 SVGAGI. Trimming removed 6 bases from V and 3 bases from J; junction bases left unmatched: 5. CDR3 size: 14 residues. The CDR3 protein is CASSLQGADYGYTF. The CDR3 region has the DNA TGTGCCAGCAGCCTACAGGGGGCAGACTATGGCTACACCTTC.

This rearrangement joins TRBV7-2 to TRBJ1-1; D is possibly TRBD1 (6 bases). Germline values: CDR1 SGHTA, CDR2 FQGNSA. The ends were cut back, 4 bases at V and 3 bases at J, with 9 bases in the middle. The CDR3 spans 13 residues. The CDR3, as DNA: TGTGCCAGCAGCTCAACAGGGTACACTGAAGCTTTCTTT. This sequence encodes CASSSTGYTEAFF. The variable domain in full, with the rest retrieved from reference TRBV7-2 and TRBJ1-1, is GAGVSQSPSNKVTEKGKDVELRCDPISGHTALYWYRQSLGQGLEFLIYFQGNSAPDKSGLPSDRFSAERTGGSVSTLTIQRTQQEDSAVYLCASSSTGYTEAFFGQGTRLTVV.

This clone was counted once. J is TRBJ2-3 and V is TRBV5-1, with 9 bases fitting TRBD2. This CDR3 has 18 residues. V was pared by 7 bases and J by 0 bases, with 15 bases of the junction left unmatched. In germline, CDR1 is SGHRS, CDR2 YFSETQ. CDR3 amino acids: CASQPSGGLPSSTDTQYF. CDR3 coding DNA: TGCGCCAGCCAACCGAGCGGGGGGCTGCCCTCTAGCACAGATACGCAGTATTTT.

The V gene is TRBV11-3, the J gene TRBJ2-1, with D possibly TRBD1 on 6 matching bases. Trimming took 1 base from V and 7 from J, leaving 11 bases between them. Germline V lookup: CDR1 SGHNT, CDR2 YENEEA. This CDR3 spans 14 amino acids. CDR3 sequence (DNA): TGTGCCAGCAGCTTAGGACACAGGGTTAATGAGCAGTTCTTC. Encoded protein: CASSLGHRVNEQFF.

This rearrangement joins TRBV4-1 to TRBJ2-1, with a possible D match to TRBD1 (6 bases). From germline, CDR1 is MGHRA and CDR2 YSYEKL. The CDR3 is 15 amino acids. Trimming removed 1 base at V and 10 bases at J, with 17 bases between. CDR3 loop: CASSQGGRPRREQFF. The CDR3 DNA reads TGCGCCAGCAGCCAAGGGGGGCGGCCTCGCAGGGAGCAGTTCTTC.

V and J are TRBV5-4 and TRBJ1-4; TRBD1 matches at 7 bases. Per germline, CDR1 SGHNT and CDR2 YYREEE (reference sequence). The CDR3 runs to 15 residues. V was pared by 2 bases and J by 2 bases, with 3 bases of the junction left unmatched. CDR3 amino acids: CASSLGGRTNEKLFF. Here the CDR3 DNA reads TGTGCCAGCAGCTTAGGGGGCAGGACTAATGAAAAACTGTTTTTT.

The chain employs TRBV5-4 and TRBJ1-6; the D gene is possibly TRBD1 (5 bases). The germline V and J ends were trimmed by 4 bases and 11 bases, with 16 bases remaining between them. The CDR3 totals 14 residues. Germline assignment: CDR1 SGHNT and CDR2 YYREEE (reference sequence). The CDR3 DNA follows: TGTGCCAGCAGCGCGACAGAGGGAAGGACACCCCTCCACTTT. This translates into CASSATEGRTPLHF. Using reference TRBV5-4 and TRBJ1-6 for the parts outside the CDR3, the full variable domain is ETGVTQSPTHLIKTRGQQVTLRCSSQSGHNTVSWYQQALGQGPQFIFQYYREEENGRGNFPPRFSGLQFPNYSSELNVNALELDDSALYLCASSATEGRTPLHFGNGTRLTVT.

The genes are TRBV7-9 and TRBJ2-5; perhaps TRBD2 as D (6 bases). Trimming pared 7 bases from V and 0 bases from J, leaving 15 bases between. Germline V lookup: CDR1 SEHNR, CDR2 FQNEAQ (reference sequence). The CDR3 covers 15 residues. DNA of the CDR3: TGTGCCAGCAATGATATAGCGGTTAACCAAGAGACCCAGTACTTC. The encoded protein is CASNDIAVNQETQYF.